Reported below is one TCR beta chain. Trimming removed 2 bases at V and 3 bases at J, with 4 bases between. Germline CDR1 MNHEY, CDR2 SVGAGI. The length of the CDR3 is 13 residues. These data originate in a study of CD4 and CD8 cells across lung adenocarcinoma regions. Samples came from patients with localized non-small cell lung adenocarcinoma. Each CDR3 protein is one row after TCRdb ran MiXCR on the PCR reads. The sample has over 15,000 distinct CDR3 sequences, 55% seen once. The sample taken for sequencing was CD8+ T cells from the center of a lung tumor. This chain connects TRBV6-5 to TRBJ2-2; D is unresolved. This clonotype originated in a female donor with lung adenocarcinoma. The CD4 and CD8 labels of this study may be unreliable. The CDR3 DNA sequence: TGTGCCAGCAGTTACGTGGACACCGGGGAGCTGTTTTTT. Translation gives CASSYVDTGELFF.